The present T cell receptor beta chain was sequenced within a study of cytomegalovirus exposure and HLA in healthy donors. The ends lost 1 base at V and 6 bases at J; junction bases unmatched: 6. In germline, CDR1 is MGHDK, CDR2 SYGVNS. The CDR3 extends over 15 amino acids. This clone was counted a single time. The data were produced by immunoSEQ multiplex PCR, yet TCRdb's version contains in-frame clones alone and is incomplete. The data contain roughly 150,000 clones, approximately 90% of them singletons. The chain combines TRBV25-1 with TRBJ1-2; TRBD1 matches 9 bases. Sequencing input: PBMCs. This clonotype was sampled from a man between 18 and 29 years old in good health and CMV-seronegative. CDR3 nucleotide sequence: TGTGCCAGCAGTGAATCCGGGACAGGGATCCATGGCTACACCTTC. This encodes CASSESGTGIHGYTF.